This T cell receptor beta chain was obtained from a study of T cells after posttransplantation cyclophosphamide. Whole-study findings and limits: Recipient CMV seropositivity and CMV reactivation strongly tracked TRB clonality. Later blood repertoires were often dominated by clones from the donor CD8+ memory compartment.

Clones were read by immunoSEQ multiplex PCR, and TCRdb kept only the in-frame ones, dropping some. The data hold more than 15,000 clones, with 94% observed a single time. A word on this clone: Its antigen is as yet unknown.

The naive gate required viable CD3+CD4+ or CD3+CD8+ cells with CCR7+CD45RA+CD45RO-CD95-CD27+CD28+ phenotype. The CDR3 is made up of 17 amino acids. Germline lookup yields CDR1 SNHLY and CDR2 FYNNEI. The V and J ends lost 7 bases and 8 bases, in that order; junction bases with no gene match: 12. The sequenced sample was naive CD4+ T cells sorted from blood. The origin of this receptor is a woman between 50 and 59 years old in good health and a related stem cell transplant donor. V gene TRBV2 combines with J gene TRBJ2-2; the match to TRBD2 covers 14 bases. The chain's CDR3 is CASTLTSGRAGSGELFF. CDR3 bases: TGTGCCAGCACCTTGACTAGCGGGAGGGCCGGGAGTGGGGAGCTGTTTTTT.